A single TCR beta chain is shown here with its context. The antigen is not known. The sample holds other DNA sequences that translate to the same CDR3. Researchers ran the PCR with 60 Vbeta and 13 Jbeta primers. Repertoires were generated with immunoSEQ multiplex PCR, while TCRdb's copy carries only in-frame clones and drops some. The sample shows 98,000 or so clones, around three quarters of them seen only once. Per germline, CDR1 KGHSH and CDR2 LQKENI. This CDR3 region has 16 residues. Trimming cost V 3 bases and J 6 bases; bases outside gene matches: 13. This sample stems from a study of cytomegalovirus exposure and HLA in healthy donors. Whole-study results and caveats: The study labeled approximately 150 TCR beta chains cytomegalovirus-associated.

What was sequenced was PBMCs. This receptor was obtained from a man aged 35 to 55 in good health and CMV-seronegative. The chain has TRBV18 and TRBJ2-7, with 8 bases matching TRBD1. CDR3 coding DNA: TGTGCCAGCTCACCCGCCGCGACAGGGGTTTCGGGCGAGCAGTACTTC. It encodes CASSPAATGVSGEQYF.